This entry is about one T cell receptor (beta chain). The CDR3 has 13 residues. V was pared by 2 bases and J by 12 bases, with 15 bases between. This entry comes from a study of blood T cell repertoires in COVID-19. The protocol was immunoSEQ multiplex PCR, while the TCRdb copy is restricted to in-frame clones and leaves out a portion. This table holds some 270,000 clones, roughly four fifths found once. The chain joins TRBV12-3 or TRBV12-4 to TRBJ2-3; D ambiguous. The receptor comes from a man aged 45 to 65 who had recovered from COVID-19. Sequenced material: PBMCs or T cells enriched from blood (not recorded which). The CDR3 sequence: CASSLRLQLFQYF. The CDR3 DNA is TGTGCCAGCAGTTTACGATTACAGCTATTTCAGTATTTT.